This note documents a single T cell receptor (beta chain) sequence. Its antigen is undetermined. The use of genomic DNA as template underpinned the TCR beta VDJ and CDR3 profiling. From the reads, TCRdb called clonotypes with MiXCR, one entry per CDR3 protein. The table shows 160,000 or so distinct CDR3 sequences, with around 52% occurring only once. Individuals selected for sequencing had exhibited CD8+CD57+ cell expansion on flow cytometry. This entry belongs to a study of CD8+CD57+ T cells in acquired aplastic anemia. General observations from the study: In common between the patients and the controls were twenty-nine CD8+ CDR3 sequences. Patients did not significantly differ from controls in CD8+ Simpson's diversity.

The CDR3 is 13 amino acids. The V segment lost 9 bases and the J segment 12 bases; nucleotides outside the gene matches: 16. Germline V gene data show CDR1 as LNHNV and CDR2 as YYDKDF (reference sequence). The clonotype originates from a human donor with aplastic anemia. The rearrangement uses TRBV15 and TRBJ2-7; 8 nucleotides line up with TRBD1. The sample was sorted CD4+, CD8+, or CD8+CD57+ T cells (not recorded which) from PBMCs. The CDR3 loop is CATNRDLWDRPYF. CDR3 DNA sequence: TGTGCCACTAACAGAGATCTTTGGGACAGGCCGTACTTC. The full variable domain, its missing parts supplied by reference TRBV15 and TRBJ2-7, is DAMVIQNPRYQVTQFGKPVTLSCSQTLNHNVMYWYQQKSSQAPKLLFHYYDKDFNNEADTPDNFQSRRPNTSFCFLDIRSPGLGDTAMYLCATNRDLWDRPYFGPGTRLTVT.